These 14 T cell receptor beta chains came from one sample sequenced in a study of blood T cell repertoires in COVID-19 (TCRdb year 2020). Receptor libraries were prepared by the immunoSEQ multiplex PCR assay. In TCRdb, the immuneACCESS table is reduced to in-frame sequences with V and J assigned. These tables do not hold every clone; where another copy was compared, an unresolved V gene accounts for under half, and the others remain unexplained. The sample table records approximately 250,000 clones; around 89% of these occur just once. Together, the top ten hold 1% to 1.5% of the sample. The material sequenced was PBMCs or T cells enriched from blood (not recorded which). These TCRs come from a woman aged 35 to 49 with acute COVID-19.

The chain has TRBV18 and TRBJ2-7; 8 positions agree with TRBD1. J gave up 2 bases and V 2 bases, and 2 bases lay outside the gene matches. The germline V gene encodes CDR1 KGHSH and CDR2 LQKENI. The CDR3 contains 14 residues. CDR3 protein: CASSPGTGAYEQYV. DNA of the CDR3: TGTGCCAGCTCACCAGGGACAGGCGCCTACGAGCAGTACGTC.

V and J are TRBV5-1 and TRBJ2-5; 14 bases match TRBD2. Germline CDR1 and CDR2: SGHRS and YFSETQ. Losses at the gene ends were 7 bases for V and 4 bases for J; bases not matched to a gene: 15. The CDR3 loop spans 18 amino acids. As DNA, the CDR3 is TGCGCCAGCCATTTTTTGGGACTAGCGGGAGAGGGAGGAGAGACCCAGTACTTC. It encodes CASHFLGLAGEGGETQYF.

The chain has TRBV12-3 or TRBV12-4 and TRBJ2-5; 7 bases map to TRBD1. CDR3 length equals 12 residues. V lost 6 bases to trimming and J lost 5 bases; unmatched junction nucleotides: 3. The CDR3 DNA reads TGTGCCAGCAGGGCGACAGGGGAGACCCAGTACTTC. This translates into CASRATGETQYF.

This clone was found once. The chain employs TRBV7-2 and TRBJ2-3; 13 bases are shared with TRBD2. The germline V gene has CDR1 SGHTA and CDR2 FQGNSA. The CDR3 spans 17 residues. With 5 bases clipped from V and 10 bases from J, the junction kept 15 bases outside the gene matches. CDR3 coding DNA: TGTGCCAGCAGCACGCCACTAGCGGGAGGGCCTGGTCCCTCGCAGTATTTT. Translating gives CASSTPLAGGPGPSQYF.

About this clone itself: Other DNA sequences in this specimen translate into the identical CDR3. The chain joins TRBV5-1 to TRBJ2-5; 7 bases map to TRBD2. After removal of 0 bases from V and 4 bases from J, the junction contained 3 bases not matched to a gene. Germline CDR1 is SGHRS and CDR2 is YFSETQ. This CDR3 is 14 amino acids long. The CDR3 bases are TGCGCCAGCAGCTTGGCGGGGGGTCCAGAGACCCAGTACTTC. It specifies CASSLAGGPETQYF.

The chain uses TRBV29-1 and TRBJ1-5, with D possibly being TRBD1 (6 bases). The CDR3 consists of 12 residues. Trimming took off 4 bases at V and 4 bases at J, with 8 bases between the two ends. Germline V gene lookup returns CDR1 SQVTM and CDR2 ANQGSEA. The DNA for the CDR3 is TGCAGCGTTGCACAGGGTAATCAGCCCCAGCATTTT. Translation: CSVAQGNQPQHF.

The chain is built from TRBV24-1 and TRBJ2-1; 8 nucleotides line up with TRBD2. Losses at the gene ends were 1 base for V and 4 bases for J; bases not matched to a gene: 5. This CDR3 has 16 amino acids. The germline V gene encodes CDR1 KGHDR and CDR2 SFDVKD. CDR3 in amino acids: CATSDFISGKYNEQFF. The CDR3 DNA reads TGTGCCACCAGTGATTTTATTAGCGGGAAATACAATGAGCAGTTCTTC.

The V gene is TRBV2, the J gene TRBJ2-7; 14 positions match TRBD2. CDR3 length: 15 amino acids. Looked up from germline, CDR1 is SNHLY and CDR2 is FYNNEI. V lost 6 bases, J lost 3 bases, and 4 bases stayed unmatched. CDR3 region: CASSGTSGSFYEQYV. Here the CDR3 DNA reads TGTGCCAGCAGCGGGACTAGCGGGAGTTTCTACGAGCAGTACGTC.

J is TRBJ2-5 and V is TRBV7-8; TRBD1 is a possible D gene (5 bases). Germline CDR1 and CDR2: SGHVS and FQNEAQ. This CDR3 has 13 residues. V was shortened by 3 bases and J by 1 base, with 6 bases between the two germline ends. The CDR3 loop reads CASSLGPQETQYF. The CDR3 DNA reads as TGTGCCAGCAGCTTGGGGCCCCAAGAGACCCAGTACTTC.

The genes are TRBV19 and TRBJ2-2; 7 bases map to TRBD1. Germline loops: CDR1 LNHDA, CDR2 SQIVND (reference sequence). V was pared by 7 bases and J by 4 bases, with 3 bases of the junction left unmatched. The CDR3 runs 13 residues. The DNA for the CDR3 is TGTGCCAGTACCGACAGGGCCACCGGGGAGCTGTTTTTT. Translation gives CASTDRATGELFF.

This sequence joins TRBV6-5 and TRBJ1-2; TRBD1 might be the D (6 bases). Trimming shortened V by 4 bases and J by 4 bases, and 13 bases separated the two germline ends. From germline, CDR1 is MNHEY and CDR2 SVGAGI. CDR3 size: 14 residues. CDR3 loop: CASSSRGGTYGYTF. CDR3 bases: TGTGCCAGCAGTTCCCGAGGGGGTACCTATGGCTACACCTTC.

Only one count was recorded for this clone. The chain uses TRBV7-8 and TRBJ2-7, with 11 nucleotides matching TRBD2. CDR3 size: 17 residues. Germline V gene sequence: CDR1 SGHVS, CDR2 FQNEAQ. The J segment lost 2 bases and the V segment lost 2 bases, leaving 8 bases of the junction unmatched. For the CDR3, the DNA is TGTGCCAGCAGCTTACGGTCTAGCGGGAGGTTCCCCTACGAGCAGTACTTC. Protein: CASSLRSSGRFPYEQYF.

The V gene is TRBV4-1, the J gene TRBJ1-5, with 8 bases lining up with TRBD1. Per germline, CDR1 MGHRA and CDR2 YSYEKL. The ends lost 1 base at V and 4 bases at J; junction bases unmatched: 3. The CDR3 has 15 residues. CDR3 region: CASSQVRGPNQPQHF. The CDR3 DNA sequence: TGCGCCAGCAGCCAAGTCAGGGGGCCTAATCAGCCCCAGCATTTT.

The chain uses TRBV5-6 and TRBJ1-2, with D possibly being TRBD1 (6 bases). V was pared by 4 bases and J by 4 bases, with 14 bases between. This CDR3 region has 14 residues. From germline, CDR1 is SGHDT and CDR2 YYEEEE. This CDR3 is CASSLDQGIYGYTF. The CDR3 DNA is TGTGCCAGCAGCCTCGACCAGGGGATCTATGGCTACACCTTC.